This T cell receptor (beta chain) was identified in a study of vaccination and CD4 T cells after COVID-19. Study outcomes and limitations: A relatively small number of convalescent patients were studied, and no early post-infection timepoints were included.

Cultured CD4+ T-cell DNA underwent Oncomine TCR Beta short-read sequencing. CD4+ T cells were cultured, and genomic DNA was extracted from them. TCRdb itself ran the PCR reads through MiXCR, one entry per CDR3 protein. Among about 13,000 distinct CDR3 sequences listed, under 65% were seen once. Treatment in this sample: roughly ten-day PBMC culture with coronavirus spike peptide pools or control peptides (ViraFEST assay). T cells were expanded with peptide pools, and expanded clonotypes were identified by TCR sequencing. By sample share, this clonotype is medium-sized. As yet, its antigen is unknown. The TCR sequence derives from a human donor who had recovered from COVID-19. The specimen was CD4+ T cells from blood, cultured in vitro.

The CDR3 sequence is CASGGQNTDTQYF. The DNA of the CDR3 is TGTGCCAGCGGGGGACAGAACACAGATACGCAGTATTTT. This chain uses TRBV6-1 with TRBJ2-3, with 7 bases that match TRBD1. This CDR3 is 13 amino acids long. The V and J ends lost 8 bases and 2 bases, in that order; junction bases with no gene match: 4. CDR1 and CDR2 (germline): MNHNS, SASEGT.